These T cell receptor beta chains were read from a single sample in a study of blood T cell repertoires in COVID-19. Clones were read by immunoSEQ multiplex PCR, and TCRdb kept only the in-frame ones, dropping some. The sample shows approximately 150,000 clones, 70% to 90% of them seen only once. Sequenced: peripheral blood. The receptors here all came from a woman aged 45 to 65 with COVID-19, enrolled during active disease. CDR3s include the opening cysteine and the closing phenylalanine or tryptophan. A D gene is named only where the DNA matches it firmly. Expanded clones get a size class; other rows say once, few or many, or leave the size out.

d_call,j_call,v_call,clone_size,cdr3_nt,cdr3_aa
.,TRBJ2-2,TRBV6-5,.,TGTGCCAGCAGTCCTTCCCCCGGGGAGCTGTTTTTT,CASSPSPGELFF
.,TRBJ1-3,TRBV15,.,TGTGCCACCAGCAGAGCGGGCCGGGGTGTTGGAAACACCATATATTTT,CATSRAGRGVGNTIYF
TRBD1,TRBJ1-1,TRBV4-2,.,TGTGCCAGCAGCCAAGATCGAGGGCGGGGACAGAGGAACACTGAAGCTTTCTTT,CASSQDRGRGQRNTEAFF
.,TRBJ2-3,TRBV9,once,TGTGCCAGCAGCGTAGTCGGACTGTCCTTGGATACGCAGTATTTT,CASSVVGLSLDTQYF
TRBD2,TRBJ2-2,TRBV9,.,TGTGCGAGTGGAGCGGGGGCCTCGAACACCGGGGAGCTGTTTTTT,CASGAGASNTGELFF
.,TRBJ1-1,TRBV11-3,.,TGTGCCAGCAGGAGTCCCCGTCTATCGGGCACTGAAGCTTTCTTT,CASRSPRLSGTEAFF
.,TRBJ2-7,TRBV29-1,.,TGCAGCGTTGGCCGCAGACTGACCTACGAGCAGTACTTC,CSVGRRLTYEQYF
TRBD1,TRBJ1-2,TRBV12-3/TRBV12-4,.,TGTGCCAGCAGTTTGAGAGGGGGCACTGGCTACACCTTC,CASSLRGGTGYTF
TRBD1,TRBJ2-1,TRBV9,once,TGTGCCAGCAACCCGGGACAGGGGGCGAAACAGTTCTTC,CASNPGQGAKQFF
TRBD1,TRBJ1-2,TRBV19,.,TGTGCCAGTAGGATAGGACGACAGGGCCCGGGGGGGTCGGACTATGGCTACACCTTC,CASRIGRQGPGGSDYGYTF
.,TRBJ1-1,TRBV4-1,.,TGCGCCAGCAGCCCCCGGCGGGGGCAGGACACTGAAGCTTTCTTT,CASSPRRGQDTEAFF
TRBD1,TRBJ1-4,TRBV5-1,.,TGCGCCAGCAGCCAGTCGGACAGGGCGGTCGGAAAACTGTTTTTT,CASSQSDRAVGKLFF
.,TRBJ1-4,TRBV7-6,.,TGTGCCAGCAGCTTATCTTTAACTAATGAAAAACTGTTTTTT,CASSLSLTNEKLFF
.,TRBJ2-7,TRBV5-1,.,TGCGCCAGCAGCTTGCCAGCGTCCTACGAGCAGTACTTC,CASSLPASYEQYF
TRBD1,TRBJ1-1,TRBV6-6,.,TGTGCCAGCAGTTACCGGGACAGCGGTAATGAAGCTTTCTTT,CASSYRDSGNEAFF
TRBD1,TRBJ1-3,TRBV7-9,.,TGTGCCAGCAGCAAATCCGGGACAGGGCGGACGTTATCCTCTGGAAACACCATATATTTT,CASSKSGTGRTLSSGNTIYF
.,TRBJ2-1,TRBV6-6,.,TGTGCCAGCAGTTACCCCGGAGGGTCCGGACACAATGAGCAGTTCTTC,CASSYPGGSGHNEQFF
TRBD1,TRBJ2-5,TRBV18,.,TGTGCCAGCTCACTCGGGACAGGGGGCGGTGAGACCCAGTACTTC,CASSLGTGGGETQYF
TRBD2,TRBJ2-2,TRBV9,.,TGTGCCAGCAGCGTGACACCGACTAGCGGGGGGCCGGGCGGGGAGCTGTTTTTT,CASSVTPTSGGPGGELFF
TRBD2,TRBJ2-2,TRBV5-4,.,TGTGCCAGCAGACTGGGACTAGCGGGGGGGAACACCGGGGAGCTGTTTTTT,CASRLGLAGGNTGELFF
.,TRBJ2-5,TRBV11-2,few,TGTGCCAGCAGCTCCGGACAGACCAAACAAGAGACCCAGTACTTC,CASSSGQTKQETQYF
TRBD2,TRBJ2-1,TRBV14,.,TGTGCCAGCAGCCAAGCGGGACTAGTATCATCGAATGAGCAGTTCTTC,CASSQAGLVSSNEQFF
TRBD2,TRBJ2-7,TRBV5-4,few,TGTGCCAGCAAACTAGCGGGGGACTCCTACGAGCAGTACTTC,CASKLAGDSYEQYF
TRBD1,TRBJ2-7,TRBV14,.,TGTGCCAGCAGAGACCATACAGGGGGCGTCGAGCAGTACTTC,CASRDHTGGVEQYF
TRBD2,TRBJ2-1,TRBV7-6,once,TGTGCCAGCAGCCACGGGACTAGCGGGGGGATCTACAATGAGCAGTTCTTC,CASSHGTSGGIYNEQFF
.,TRBJ2-1,TRBV7-3,.,TGTGCCAGCAGGTCAGGGGTGGATAGCCCCTACAATGAGCAGTTCTTC,CASRSGVDSPYNEQFF
TRBD2,TRBJ2-7,TRBV5-4,.,TGTGCCAGCAGCCAGCCGGCGGGGGGATTTGGTTCCGAGCAGTACTTC,CASSQPAGGFGSEQYF
.,TRBJ2-7,TRBV2,.,TGTGCCGGAAGGACACCCTCCTACGAGCAGTACTTC,CAGRTPSYEQYF
.,TRBJ1-3,TRBV3-1/TRBV3-2,.,TGTGCCAGCAGGCAACCAGGGTTAGGAGGAAACACCATATATTTT,CASRQPGLGGNTIYF
.,TRBJ1-1,TRBV3-1/TRBV3-2,.,TGTGCCAGCAGCCAAGGGGTCGGGGGCACTGAAGCTTTCTTT,CASSQGVGGTEAFF
TRBD1,TRBJ2-5,TRBV7-7,.,TGTGCTAGCAGCTTAGGTCTGGCAGGGGGAGAGACCCAGTACTTC,CASSLGLAGGETQYF